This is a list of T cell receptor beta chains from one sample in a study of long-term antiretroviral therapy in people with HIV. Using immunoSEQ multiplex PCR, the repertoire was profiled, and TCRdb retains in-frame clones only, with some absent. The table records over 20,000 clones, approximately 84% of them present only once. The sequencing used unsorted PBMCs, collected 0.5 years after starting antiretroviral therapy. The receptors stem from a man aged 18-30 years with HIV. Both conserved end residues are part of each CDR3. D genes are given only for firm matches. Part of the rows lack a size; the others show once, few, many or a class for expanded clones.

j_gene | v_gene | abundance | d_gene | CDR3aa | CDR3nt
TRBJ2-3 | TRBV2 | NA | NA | CASSVSGADTQYF | TGTGCCAGCAGTGTCTCGGGGGCAGATACGCAGTATTTT
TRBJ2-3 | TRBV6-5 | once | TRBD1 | CASTLDRGASHTQYF | TGTGCCAGCACCCTAGACAGGGGGGCATCTCATACGCAGTATTTT
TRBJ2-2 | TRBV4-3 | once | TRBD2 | CASSQELLAGRTGELFF | TGCGCCAGCAGCCAAGAATTACTAGCGGGACGCACCGGGGAGCTGTTTTTT
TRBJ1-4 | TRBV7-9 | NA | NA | CASRSVGLDEKLFF | TGTGCCAGCAGAAGCGTCGGTTTGGATGAAAAACTGTTTTTT
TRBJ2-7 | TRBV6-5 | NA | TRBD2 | CAIRLAETYEQYF | TGTGCCATTAGACTAGCGGAGACCTACGAGCAGTACTTC
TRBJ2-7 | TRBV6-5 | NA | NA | CASSYLAGPLYEQYF | TGTGCCAGCAGTTATTTGGCGGGGCCGCTCTACGAGCAGTACTTC
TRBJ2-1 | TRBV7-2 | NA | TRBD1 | CASSLRDSYNEQFF | TGTGCCAGCAGCTTACGGGACAGCTACAATGAGCAGTTCTTC
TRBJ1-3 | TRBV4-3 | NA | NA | CASSQETGYSGNTIYF | TGCGCCAGCAGCCAAGAAACGGGGTACTCTGGAAACACCATATATTTT
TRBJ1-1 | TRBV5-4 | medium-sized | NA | CASRGGEPEAFF | TGTGCCAGCCGGGGTGGGGAGCCTGAAGCTTTCTTT
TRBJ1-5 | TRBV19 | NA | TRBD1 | CASSNTGQVSNQPQHF | TGTGCCAGTAGTAATACGGGACAGGTCAGCAATCAGCCCCAGCATTTT
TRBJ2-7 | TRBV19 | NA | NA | CASSIGSGGSYEQYF | TGTGCCAGTAGTATAGGGTCCGGGGGCTCCTACGAGCAGTACTTC
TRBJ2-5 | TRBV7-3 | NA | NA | CASSSALEETQYF | TGTGCCAGCAGTTCTGCCCTCGAAGAGACCCAGTACTTC
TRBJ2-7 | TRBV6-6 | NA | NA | CASSSLGEQYF | TGTGCCAGCAGTTCCTTGGGCGAGCAGTACTTC
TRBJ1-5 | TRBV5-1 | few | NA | CASSLESNQPQHF | TGCGCCAGCAGCTTGGAGTCCAATCAGCCCCAGCATTTT
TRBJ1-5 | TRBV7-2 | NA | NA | CASSLGILRSNQPQHF | TGTGCCAGCAGCTTAGGGATCCTACGAAGCAATCAGCCCCAGCATTTT
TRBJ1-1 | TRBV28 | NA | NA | CASSLSSASFMNTEAFF | TGTGCCAGCAGTTTATCCTCCGCCTCCTTTATGAACACTGAAGCTTTCTTT
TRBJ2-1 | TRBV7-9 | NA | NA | CASSLALTSYNEQFF | TGTGCCAGCAGCTTAGCCCTTACCTCCTACAATGAGCAGTTCTTC
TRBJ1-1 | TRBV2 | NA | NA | CASSDRNTEAFF | TGTGCCAGCAGTGACAGGAACACTGAAGCTTTCTTT
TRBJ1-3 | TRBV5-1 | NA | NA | CASSLRFGNTIYF | TGCGCCAGCAGCCTGCGTTTCGGAAACACCATATATTTT
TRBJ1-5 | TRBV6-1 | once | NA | CASRGAGNQPQHF | TGTGCCTCCAGAGGGGCTGGCAATCAGCCCCAGCATTTT
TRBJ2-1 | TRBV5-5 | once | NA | CASSLGLYNEQFF | TGTGCCAGCAGCTTGGGCCTTTACAATGAGCAGTTCTTC
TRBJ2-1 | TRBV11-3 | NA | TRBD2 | CASSLAGGRSEQFF | TGTGCCAGCAGCTTAGCGGGAGGGCGTAGTGAGCAGTTCTTC
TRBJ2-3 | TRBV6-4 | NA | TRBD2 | CASSDSSYGLAGGGDTQYF | TGTGCCAGCAGTGACTCGAGTTATGGGCTAGCGGGAGGGGGAGATACGCAGTATTTT
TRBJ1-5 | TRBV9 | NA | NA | CASSAGREGQPQHF | TGTGCCAGCAGCGCCGGACGGGAGGGACAGCCCCAGCATTTT
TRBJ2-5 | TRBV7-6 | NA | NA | CASSLVSKRQETQYF | TGTGCCAGCAGCTTAGTCAGTAAGCGGCAAGAGACCCAGTACTTC
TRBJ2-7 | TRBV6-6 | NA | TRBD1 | CASSYLGQGSYEQYF | TGTGCCAGCAGTTACTTGGGACAGGGTTCCTACGAGCAGTACTTC
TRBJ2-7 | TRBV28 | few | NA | CASSLGSRWEQYF | TGTGCCAGCAGTTTGGGGTCACGTTGGGAGCAGTACTTC
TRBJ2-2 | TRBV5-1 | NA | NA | CASSLVDIGELFF | TGCGCCAGCAGCTTGGTGGATATCGGGGAGCTGTTTTTT
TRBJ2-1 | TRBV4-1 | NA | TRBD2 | CASSQPTSGFSYNEQFF | TGCGCCAGCAGCCAACCAACTAGCGGGTTCTCCTACAATGAGCAGTTCTTC
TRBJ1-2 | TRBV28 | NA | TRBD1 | CASTLLTGGGYTF | TGTGCCAGCACATTACTAACAGGGGGGGGCTACACCTTC
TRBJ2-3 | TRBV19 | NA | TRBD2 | CASSPREGADTQYF | TGTGCCAGTAGTCCCCGGGAGGGGGCAGATACGCAGTATTTT
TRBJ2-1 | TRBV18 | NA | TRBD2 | CASSPLAGSDGEQFF | TGTGCCAGCTCACCTCTAGCGGGATCGGACGGTGAGCAGTTCTTC
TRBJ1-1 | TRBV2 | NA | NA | CASSDSFPEAFF | TGTGCCAGCAGTGACTCTTTCCCTGAAGCTTTCTTT
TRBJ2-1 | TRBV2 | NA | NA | CASLRGVYNEQFF | TGTGCCAGCCTCCGGGGTGTCTACAATGAGCAGTTCTTC
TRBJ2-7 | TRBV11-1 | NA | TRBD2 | CASSLLAGGEQYF | TGTGCCAGCAGCTTGCTAGCGGGGGGGGAGCAGTACTTC